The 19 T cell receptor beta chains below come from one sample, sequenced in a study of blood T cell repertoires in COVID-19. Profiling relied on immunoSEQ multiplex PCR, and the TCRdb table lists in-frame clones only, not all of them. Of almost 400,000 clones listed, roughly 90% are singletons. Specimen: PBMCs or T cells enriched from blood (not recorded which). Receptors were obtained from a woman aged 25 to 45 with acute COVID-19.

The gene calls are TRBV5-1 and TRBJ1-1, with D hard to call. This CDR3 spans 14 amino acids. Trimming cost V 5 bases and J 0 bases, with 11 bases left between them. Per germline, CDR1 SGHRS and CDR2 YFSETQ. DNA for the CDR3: TGCGCCAGCAGGGAGGAGACGATGAACACTGAAGCTTTCTTT. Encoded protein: CASREETMNTEAFF.

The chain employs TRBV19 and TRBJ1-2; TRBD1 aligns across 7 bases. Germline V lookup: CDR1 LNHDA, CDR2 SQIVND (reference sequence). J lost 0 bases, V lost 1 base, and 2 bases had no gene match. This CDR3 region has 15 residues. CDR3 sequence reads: CASSIAQGANYGYTF. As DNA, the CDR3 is TGTGCCAGTAGTATAGCCCAGGGGGCTAACTATGGCTACACCTTC.

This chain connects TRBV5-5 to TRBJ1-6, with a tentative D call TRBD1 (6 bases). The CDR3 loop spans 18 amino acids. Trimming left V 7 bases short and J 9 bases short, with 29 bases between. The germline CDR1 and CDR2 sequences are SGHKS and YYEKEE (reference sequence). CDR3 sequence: CASWRDLLRGEGASPLHF. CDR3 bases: TGTGCCAGCTGGCGAGATCTCCTCAGGGGCGAAGGGGCTTCACCCCTCCACTTT.

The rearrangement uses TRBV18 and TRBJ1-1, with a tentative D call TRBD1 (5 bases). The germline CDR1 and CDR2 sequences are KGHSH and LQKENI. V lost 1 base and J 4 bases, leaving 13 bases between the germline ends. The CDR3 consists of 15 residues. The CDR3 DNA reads TGTGCCAGCTCACCACTTGACAGCCCCGTCACTGAAGCTTTCTTT. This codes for CASSPLDSPVTEAFF.

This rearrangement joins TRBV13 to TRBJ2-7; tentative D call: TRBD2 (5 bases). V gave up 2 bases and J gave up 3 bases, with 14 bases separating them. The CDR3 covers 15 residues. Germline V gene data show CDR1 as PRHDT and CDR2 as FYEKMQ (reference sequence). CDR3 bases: TGTGCCAGCAGCTTACTCCGGGGAAAAGTCTACGAGCAGTACTTC. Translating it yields CASSLLRGKVYEQYF.

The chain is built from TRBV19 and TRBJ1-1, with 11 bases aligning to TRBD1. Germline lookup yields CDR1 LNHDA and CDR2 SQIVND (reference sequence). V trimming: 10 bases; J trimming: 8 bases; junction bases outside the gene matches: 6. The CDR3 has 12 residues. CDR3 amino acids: CAKGDRGYEAFF. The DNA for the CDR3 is TGTGCCAAGGGGGACAGGGGGTACGAAGCTTTCTTT.

CDR3 region: CASSLYGGYEQYF. In DNA, the CDR3 is TGTGCCAGCAGTTTATACGGGGGGTACGAGCAGTACTTC. The chain has TRBV27 and TRBJ2-7; 7 bases fit TRBD2. This CDR3 contains 13 residues. Germline CDR1 and CDR2: MNHEY and SMNVEV (reference sequence). J lost 4 bases, V lost 1 base, and 1 base had no gene match.

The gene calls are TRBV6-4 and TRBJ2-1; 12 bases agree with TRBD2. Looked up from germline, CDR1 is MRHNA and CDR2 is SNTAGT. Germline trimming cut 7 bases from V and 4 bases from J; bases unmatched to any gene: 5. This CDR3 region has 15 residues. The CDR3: CASIKLAGGYNEQFF. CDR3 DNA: TGTGCCAGCATTAAACTAGCGGGGGGTTACAATGAGCAGTTCTTC.

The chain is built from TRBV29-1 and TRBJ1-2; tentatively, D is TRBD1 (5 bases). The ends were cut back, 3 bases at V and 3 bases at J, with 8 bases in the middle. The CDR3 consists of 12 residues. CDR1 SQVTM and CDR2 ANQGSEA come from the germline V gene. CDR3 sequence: CSVERGDYGYTF. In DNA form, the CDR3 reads TGCAGCGTTGAGCGGGGGGACTATGGCTACACCTTC. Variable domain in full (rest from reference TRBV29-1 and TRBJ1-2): SAVISQKPSRDICQRGTSLTIQCQVDSQVTMMFWYRQQPGQSLTLIATANQGSEATYESGFVIDKFPISRPNLTFSTLTVSNMSPEDSSIYLCSVERGDYGYTFGSGTRLTVV.

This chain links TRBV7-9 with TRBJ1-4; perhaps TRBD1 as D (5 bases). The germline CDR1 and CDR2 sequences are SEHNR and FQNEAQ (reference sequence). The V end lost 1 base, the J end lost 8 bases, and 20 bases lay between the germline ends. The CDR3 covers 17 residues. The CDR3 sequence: CASSLGRSGPREEKLFF. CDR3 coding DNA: TGTGCCAGCAGCTTAGGAAGGTCAGGGCCGCGAGAGGAAAAACTGTTTTTT.

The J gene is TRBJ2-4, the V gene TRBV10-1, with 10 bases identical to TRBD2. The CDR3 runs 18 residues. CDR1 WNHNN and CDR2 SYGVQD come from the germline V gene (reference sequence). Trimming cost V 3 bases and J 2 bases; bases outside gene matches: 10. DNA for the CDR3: TGCGCCAGCAGTGAAGGTAGCGGGGGGCGCGGGACCAAAAACATTCAGTACTTC. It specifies CASSEGSGGRGTKNIQYF.

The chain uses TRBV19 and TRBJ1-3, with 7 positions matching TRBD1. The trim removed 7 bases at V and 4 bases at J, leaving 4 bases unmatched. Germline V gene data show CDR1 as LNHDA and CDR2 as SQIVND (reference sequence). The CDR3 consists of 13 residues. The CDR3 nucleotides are TGTGCCAGTATGCCGGACAGGGGAAACACCATATATTTT. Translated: CASMPDRGNTIYF.

The DNA of the CDR3 is TGTGCCAGCACTGCTGACTTGAACGGTGGCTACACCTTC. Its protein product is CASTADLNGGYTF. V is TRBV25-1 and J is TRBJ1-2, with unresolved D. CDR1 is MGHDK, CDR2 SYGVNS, per germline. Trimming took 7 bases from V and 7 from J, leaving 16 bases between them. The CDR3 runs to 13 residues.

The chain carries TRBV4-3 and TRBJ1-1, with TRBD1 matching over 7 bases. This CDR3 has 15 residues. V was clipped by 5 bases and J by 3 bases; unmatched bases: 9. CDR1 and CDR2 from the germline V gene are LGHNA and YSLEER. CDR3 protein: CASSYAITGDTEAFF. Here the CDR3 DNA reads TGCGCCAGCAGCTATGCAATCACAGGGGACACTGAAGCTTTCTTT.

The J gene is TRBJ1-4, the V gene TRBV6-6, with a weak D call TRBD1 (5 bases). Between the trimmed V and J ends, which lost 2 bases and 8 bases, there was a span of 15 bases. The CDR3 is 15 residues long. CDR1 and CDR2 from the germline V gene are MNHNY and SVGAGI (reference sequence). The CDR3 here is CASSYRDSDGEKLFF. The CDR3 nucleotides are TGTGCCAGCAGTTACCGGGACTCGGATGGGGAAAAACTGTTTTTT.

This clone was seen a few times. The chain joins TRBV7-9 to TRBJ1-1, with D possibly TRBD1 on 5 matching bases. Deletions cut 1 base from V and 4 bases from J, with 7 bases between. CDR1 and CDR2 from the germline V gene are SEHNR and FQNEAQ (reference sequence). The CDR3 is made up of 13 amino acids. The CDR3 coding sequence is TGTGCCAGCAGCTTAGACAGGTTCACTGAAGCTTTCTTT. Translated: CASSLDRFTEAFF. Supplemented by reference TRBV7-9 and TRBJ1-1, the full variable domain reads DTGVSQNPRHKITKRGQNVTFRCDPISEHNRLYWYRQTLGQGPEFLTYFQNEAQLEKSRLLSDRFSAERPKGSFSTLEIQRTEQGDSAMYLCASSLDRFTEAFFGQGTRLTVV.

The CDR3 bases are TGCGCCAGCAGCTTGTCCCTCGGAGGAACAGATACGCAGTATTTT. Its protein product is CASSLSLGGTDTQYF. V and J are TRBV5-1 and TRBJ2-3, with D possibly being TRBD2 (5 bases). Germline CDR1 and CDR2: SGHRS and YFSETQ. The CDR3 is made up of 15 amino acids. Between the trimmed V and J ends, which lost 1 base and 3 bases, there was a span of 12 bases.

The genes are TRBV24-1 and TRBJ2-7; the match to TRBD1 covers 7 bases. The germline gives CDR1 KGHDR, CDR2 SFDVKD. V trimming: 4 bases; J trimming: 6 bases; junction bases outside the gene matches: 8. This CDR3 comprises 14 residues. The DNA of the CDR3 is TGTGCCACCAGTGAGACTGGGACAGTAGGCGAGCAGTACTTC. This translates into CATSETGTVGEQYF.

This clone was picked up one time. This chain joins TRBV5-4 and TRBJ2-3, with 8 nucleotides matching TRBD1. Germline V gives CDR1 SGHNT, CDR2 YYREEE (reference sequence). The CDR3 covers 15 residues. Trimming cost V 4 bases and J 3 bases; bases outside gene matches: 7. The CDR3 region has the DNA TGTGCCAGCAGCGAGGGACAGGTAATGACAGATACGCAGTATTTT. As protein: CASSEGQVMTDTQYF.